This TCR beta chain was documented in a study of cytomegalovirus exposure and HLA in healthy donors. Germline CDR1 and CDR2: LNHDA and SQIVND (reference sequence). V was cut by 5 bases and J by 1 base, with 17 bases left in between. This CDR3 has 16 residues. Use of 60 Vbeta and 13 Jbeta primers characterized the PCR. The assay was immunoSEQ multiplex PCR, and TCRdb's table has in-frame clones only and misses some. In the table there are about 140,000 clones, about four fifths of which are singletons. The TCR comes from a man aged 35 to 55 in good health and CMV-seronegative. Sequenced sample: PBMCs. V gene TRBV19 combines with J gene TRBJ1-2; maybe TRBD1 (6 bases). CDR3 sequence (DNA): TGTGCCAGTAGTCCCCTCGGGACATTGGGTAACTATGGCTACACCTTC. Translating gives CASSPLGTLGNYGYTF.